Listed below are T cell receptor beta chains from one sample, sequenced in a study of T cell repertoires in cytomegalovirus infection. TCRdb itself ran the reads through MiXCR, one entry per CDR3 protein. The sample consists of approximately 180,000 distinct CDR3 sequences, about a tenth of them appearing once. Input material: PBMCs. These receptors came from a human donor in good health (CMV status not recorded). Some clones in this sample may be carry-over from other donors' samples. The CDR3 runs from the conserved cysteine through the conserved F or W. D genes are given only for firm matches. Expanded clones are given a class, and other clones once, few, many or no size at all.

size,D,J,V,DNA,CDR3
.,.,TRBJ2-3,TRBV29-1,TGCAGCGTTCTGGCAGATACGCAGTATTTT,CSVLADTQYF
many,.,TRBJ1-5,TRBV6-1,TGTGCCAGCAGCACCACGCAGTTGAGCAATCAGCCCCAGCATTTT,CASSTTQLSNQPQHF
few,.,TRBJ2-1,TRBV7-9,TGTGCCAGCAGCGCCGGGACGCAGCCCAATGAGCAGTTCTTC,CASSAGTQPNEQFF
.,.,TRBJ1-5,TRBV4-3,TGCGCCAGCAGCCAAGCGTGGGGGAGTCAGCCCCAGCATTTT,CASSQAWGSQPQHF
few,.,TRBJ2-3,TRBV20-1,TGCAGTGCCCTAACAGGGATGGGCACAGATACGCAGTATTTT,CSALTGMGTDTQYF
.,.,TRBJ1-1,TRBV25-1,TGTGCCAGCAGTGAGACGACAAGCACTGAAGCTTTCTTT,CASSETTSTEAFF
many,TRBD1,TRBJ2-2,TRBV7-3,TGTGCCAGCAGCTTAATAGGGGGCCGGGGCACCGGGGAGCTGTTTTTT,CASSLIGGRGTGELFF
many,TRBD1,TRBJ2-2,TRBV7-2,TGTGCCAGCAGCTCAGGGACAGGGATGAACACCGGGGAGCTGTTTTTT,CASSSGTGMNTGELFF
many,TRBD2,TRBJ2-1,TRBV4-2,TGTGCCAGCAGCCAAGAGAGGTGGGCTAGCGGGGGACTTCAACGGAATGAGCAGTTCTTC,CASSQERWASGGLQRNEQFF
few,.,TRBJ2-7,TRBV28,TGTGCCAGCACACTACAGGGTTCCTACGAGCAGTACTTC,CASTLQGSYEQYF
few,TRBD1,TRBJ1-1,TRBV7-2,TGTGCCAGCAGCTCGACAGGGGCCGGTGAAGCTTTCTTT,CASSSTGAGEAFF
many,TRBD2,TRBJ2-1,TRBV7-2,TGTGCCAGCAGCGTGCCTAGCGGGGGGGCCAATGAGCAGTTCTTC,CASSVPSGGANEQFF
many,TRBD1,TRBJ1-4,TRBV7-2,TGTGCCAGCAGCTCGGACAGGAAGGGTGAAAAACTGTTTTTT,CASSSDRKGEKLFF
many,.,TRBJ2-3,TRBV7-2,TGTGCCAGCAGCTTAGTGCTAGCAACAGATACGCAGTATTTT,CASSLVLATDTQYF
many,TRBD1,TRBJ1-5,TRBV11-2,TGTGCCAGCAGCTTAGGGGACAGGATCGATCAGCCCCAGCATTTT,CASSLGDRIDQPQHF
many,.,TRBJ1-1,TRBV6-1,TGTGCCAGCAGTCTCGGGAGAGCCGAAGCTTTCTTT,CASSLGRAEAFF
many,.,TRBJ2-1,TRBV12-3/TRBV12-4,TGTGCCACCAGTCGAGGGGGGGCAAATGAGCAGTTCTTC,CATSRGGANEQFF
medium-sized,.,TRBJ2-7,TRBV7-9,TGTGCCAGCAGCTCCCCTGGGGCCCGGTACGAGCAGTACTTC,CASSSPGARYEQYF
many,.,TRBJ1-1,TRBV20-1,TGCAGTGCTAGAGGGGCCCGTGAGGACACTGAAGCTTTCTTT,CSARGAREDTEAFF
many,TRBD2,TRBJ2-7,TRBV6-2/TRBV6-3,TGTGCCAGCAGTTACGACGGGAGGCCCGGGAACGAGCAGTACTTC,CASSYDGRPGNEQYF
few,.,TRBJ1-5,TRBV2,TGTGCCAGCAGTGCTCGACAAATAGGGAGGCATTTT,CASSARQIGRHF
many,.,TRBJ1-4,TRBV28,TGTGCCAGCAGTCCCTACGGAGCAAAACTGTTTTTT,CASSPYGAKLFF
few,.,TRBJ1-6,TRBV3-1,TGTGCCAGCAGCCAAGACCGAGGTTCACCCCTCCACTTT,CASSQDRGSPLHF
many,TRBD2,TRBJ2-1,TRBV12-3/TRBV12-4,TGTGCCAGCAGACCGACTAGCGGGAGGAGGAATGAGCAGTTCTTC,CASRPTSGRRNEQFF
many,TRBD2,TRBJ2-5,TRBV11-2,TGTGCCAGCAGCTCCCTGTTGCGGGGGTATAAAGAGACCCAGTACTTC,CASSSLLRGYKETQYF
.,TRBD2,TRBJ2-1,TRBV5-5,TGTGCCAGCAGCCTGACTGGACTAGCGGGAAACAATGAGCAGTTCTTC,CASSLTGLAGNNEQFF
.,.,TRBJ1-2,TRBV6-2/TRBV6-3,TGTGCCAACAGTAAACACGGGACTGAAACTAACTATGGCTACACCTTC,CANSKHGTETNYGYTF
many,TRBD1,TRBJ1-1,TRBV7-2,TGTGCCAGCAGAGGCGACAGGGGACTGAACACTGAAGCTTTCTTT,CASRGDRGLNTEAFF
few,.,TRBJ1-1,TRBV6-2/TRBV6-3,TGTGCCACCGTAGACAGGAACACTGAAGCTTTCTTT,CATVDRNTEAFF
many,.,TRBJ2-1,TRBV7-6,TGTGCCAGCAGCCCCACAGGGAGGTATGAGCAGTTCTTC,CASSPTGRYEQFF
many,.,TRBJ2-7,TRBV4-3,TGCGCCAGCAGCCAAGATTGGCCAGGGTCCTACGAGCAGTACTTC,CASSQDWPGSYEQYF
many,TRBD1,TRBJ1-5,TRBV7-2,TGTGCCAGCAGCTTTGGACAGGGGCTGGAGATCAATCAGCCCCAGCATTTT,CASSFGQGLEINQPQHF
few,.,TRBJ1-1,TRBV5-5,TGTGCCAGCAGCTTGGAACATTCGAACACTGAAGCTTTCTTT,CASSLEHSNTEAFF
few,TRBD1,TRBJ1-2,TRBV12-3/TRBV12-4,TGTGCCAGCAGTGCCAACACAGGGGCCTATGGCTACACCTTC,CASSANTGAYGYTF
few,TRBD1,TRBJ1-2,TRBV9,TGTGCCAGCAGCGTAGGACAGGGCGGCTATGGCTACACCTTC,CASSVGQGGYGYTF
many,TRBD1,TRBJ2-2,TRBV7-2,TGTGCCAGCAGCTTAAATAGGGACAGGGCAAACACCGGGGAGCTGTTTTTT,CASSLNRDRANTGELFF
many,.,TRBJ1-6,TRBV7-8,TGTGCCAGCAGCTTGCTCGGGAAAGCAAGAACACCCCTCCACTTT,CASSLLGKARTPLHF
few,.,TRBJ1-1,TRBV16,TGTGCCAGCAGCCCCAGGGCCTCGAACACTGAAGCTTTCTTT,CASSPRASNTEAFF